Shown below are 22 T cell receptor beta chains from a single sample sequenced in a study of T-cell reconstitution after alpha-beta-depleted transplantation in children. Preparing the TCRbeta library involved the use of unique molecular identifiers. TCRdb re-analysed the PCR reads in MiXCR, keeping a single row per CDR3 protein. The data show some 250,000 distinct CDR3 sequences, around 11% seen once. The source was PBMCs from the stem cell graft donor, collected from the stem cell graft. Receptors were obtained from a human donor who donated a stem cell graft to a child with acute lymphoblastic leukemia.

This clonotype has a handful of counts. The chain recombines TRBV12-3 or TRBV12-4 with TRBJ2-1, with D unresolved. V was cut by 4 bases and J by 0 bases, with 10 bases left in between. CDR3 size: 15 residues. As DNA, the CDR3 is TGTGCCAGCAGTTGGGATCTCAGCTCCTACAATGAGCAGTTCTTC. It translates to CASSWDLSSYNEQFF.

This clonotype was counted at least ten times. V and J are TRBV20-1 and TRBJ1-5; 7 nucleotides line up with TRBD1. CDR1 is DFQATT and CDR2 is SNEGSKA in the germline V gene (reference sequence). The CDR3 consists of 14 residues. The ends lost 4 bases at V and 6 bases at J; junction bases unmatched: 9. The CDR3 bases are TGCAGTGCTATCACAGGGGAGAGGCGTCAGCCCCAGCATTTT. It is translated as CSAITGERRQPQHF.

A few counts support this clonotype. The chain carries TRBV25-1 and TRBJ2-7; TRBD1 might be the D (6 bases). Trimming shortened V by 1 base and J by 6 bases, and 16 bases separated the two germline ends. Germline CDR1 reads MGHDK; CDR2 reads SYGVNS. The CDR3 spans 15 residues. The CDR3 DNA sequence: TGTGCCAGCAGTGAATTACAAGGGGTGGGGGCCGAGCAGTACTTC. Amino acids: CASSELQGVGAEQYF.

At least ten counts were recorded for this clonotype. The rearrangement links TRBV11-2 to TRBJ1-1; the D is unclear. Trimming pared 4 bases from V and 5 bases from J, leaving 8 bases between. Germline loops: CDR1 SGHAT, CDR2 FQNNGV. The CDR3 has 12 amino acids. CDR3: CASSSWGTEAFF. The DNA of the CDR3 is TGTGCCAGCAGCTCTTGGGGTACTGAAGCTTTCTTT.

This clonotype was picked up many times. The chain links TRBV6-2 or TRBV6-3 to TRBJ2-1; D is ambiguous. Trimming removed 8 bases at V and 7 bases at J, with 21 bases between. The CDR3 sequence is 15 residues long. Germline V gene lookup returns CDR1 MNHEY and CDR2 SVGEGT. DNA for the CDR3: TGTGCCAGCTTAGCCCTCATGGGCAGTCGAAATGAGCAGTTCTTC. This codes for CASLALMGSRNEQFF.

This clonotype was counted ten times or more. This chain joins TRBV24-1 and TRBJ1-1; possible D gene TRBD1, 6 bases. The length of the CDR3 is 13 residues. Trimming left V 10 bases short and J 1 base short, with 12 bases between. CDR1 is KGHDR and CDR2 is SFDVKD in the germline V gene. CDR3 sequence: CATMGQPNTEAFF. As DNA, the CDR3 is TGTGCCACGATGGGACAACCGAACACTGAAGCTTTCTTT.

The genes are TRBV5-6 and TRBJ2-1; 10 bases match TRBD2. V trimming: 0 bases; J trimming: 4 bases; junction bases outside the gene matches: 7. CDR3 size: 17 residues. In germline, CDR1 is SGHDT, CDR2 YYEEEE. CDR3 sequence reads: CASSLAGSGGAYNEQFF. As DNA, the CDR3 is TGTGCCAGCAGCTTGGCTGGCAGCGGGGGGGCTTACAATGAGCAGTTCTTC.

This clonotype was recorded many times. The chain couples TRBV14 to TRBJ1-2; D is undetermined. The V gene's germline CDR1 is SGHDN and CDR2 FVKESK. V was trimmed by 4 bases and J by 7 bases, leaving 13 bases between them. The CDR3 length is 13 residues. CDR3 residues: CASSPYPSGGYTF. CDR3 sequence (DNA): TGTGCCAGCAGCCCCTATCCTTCGGGTGGCTACACCTTC.

The table lists this clonotype with many counts. This rearrangement joins TRBV12-3 or TRBV12-4 to TRBJ2-7, with D possibly matching TRBD2 (5 bases). V lost 4 bases, J lost 3 bases, and 16 bases lay in between. The length of the CDR3 is 15 residues. CDR3 DNA sequence: TGTGCCAGCAGTTCAGCTTGGAGGCACCTCTACGAGCAGTACTTC. Translating gives CASSSAWRHLYEQYF.

At least ten counts were recorded for this clonotype. The V and J genes are TRBV20-1 and TRBJ1-2, with D perhaps matching TRBD1 (6 bases). Looked up from germline, CDR1 is DFQATT and CDR2 is SNEGSKA (reference sequence). The ends were cut back, 3 bases at V and 4 bases at J, with 12 bases in the middle. This CDR3 contains 13 residues. CDR3 in DNA: TGCAGTGCTAGTATGGGGGGCTTCTATGGCTACACCTTC. It translates to CSASMGGFYGYTF.

The V call is TRBV20-1, the J call TRBJ1-1; D perhaps matches TRBD1 (6 bases). The length of the CDR3 is 14 residues. Trimming took 2 bases from V and 1 from J, leaving 11 bases between them. CDR1 and CDR2 from the germline V gene are DFQATT and SNEGSKA (reference sequence). In DNA form, the CDR3 reads TGCAGTGCTAGAATGGGGGGGCCGAACACTGAAGCTTTCTTT. Protein product: CSARMGGPNTEAFF.

In this sample, this clonotype turned up many times. Written as DNA, the CDR3 is TGCAGTGCCAGCCCCCCGAGGAACATTCAGTACTTC. It translates to CSASPPRNIQYF. J is TRBJ2-4 and V is TRBV20-1; D remains unclear. The CDR3 consists of 12 residues. V lost 6 bases and J 7 bases, leaving 13 bases between the germline ends. The germline gives CDR1 DFQATT, CDR2 SNEGSKA (reference sequence).

This clonotype showed up just a few times. DNA of the CDR3: TGTGCCAGCAGCTTAGTCCCAGCGGGGGGCCAAGAGACCCAGTACTTC. Residues: CASSLVPAGGQETQYF. V gene TRBV7-2 combines with J gene TRBJ2-5, with 9 bases fitting TRBD2. V lost 1 base to trimming and J lost 1 base; unmatched junction nucleotides: 4. Germline V gene lookup returns CDR1 SGHTA and CDR2 FQGNSA. This CDR3 is 16 amino acids long.

The CDR3 spells CASSVGSNEHEQYF. For the CDR3, the DNA is TGTGCCAGCAGCGTAGGTTCCAACGAGCACGAGCAGTACTTC. J is TRBJ2-7 and V is TRBV9; the D is unclear. CDR1 is SGDLS and CDR2 is YYNGEE in the germline V gene. Trimming stripped 0 bases from V and 5 bases from J, with 12 bases between. This CDR3 is built from 14 residues.

The sample holds a few counts of this clonotype. The chain is built from TRBV19 and TRBJ2-5; 7 bases are shared with TRBD1. CDR1 LNHDA and CDR2 SQIVND come from the germline V gene (reference sequence). CDR3 length equals 15 residues. V shed 6 bases, J shed 5 bases, and the junction held 12 bases outside the gene matches. This chain's CDR3 is CASSRNRQGLETQYF. The CDR3 DNA follows: TGTGCCAGTAGCCGCAATCGACAGGGTTTGGAGACCCAGTACTTC.

This clonotype appeared many times. This rearrangement joins TRBV4-1 to TRBJ2-3; no reliable D call. V was pared by 1 base and J by 0 bases, with 11 bases between. Germline V gives CDR1 MGHRA, CDR2 YSYEKL. CDR3 size: 16 residues. CDR3 amino acids: CASSQVNLVSTDTQYF. CDR3 in DNA: TGCGCCAGCAGCCAAGTGAACCTAGTCAGCACAGATACGCAGTATTTT.

This clonotype was seen a few times. The chain employs TRBV10-1 and TRBJ2-7; D is possibly TRBD1 (5 bases). V lost 3 bases and J lost 2, with 8 bases in between. The CDR3 runs 13 residues. CDR1 is WNHNN, CDR2 SYGVQD, per germline (reference sequence). The CDR3 protein is CASSERGPYEQYF. The CDR3 DNA reads TGCGCCAGCAGTGAAAGGGGTCCCTACGAGCAGTACTTC.

The sample holds one count of this clonotype. At one end the junction does not follow the germline gene, possibly because of a read error. V is TRBV12-3 or TRBV12-4 and J is TRBJ2-6, with TRBD1 as a possible D gene (5 bases). The CDR3 is made up of 16 amino acids. For the CDR3, the DNA is TGTGACAGCATGCCAGTCAGGGCCTCTGGGGCCAACGTCCTGACTTTC. Translation: CDSMPVRASGANVLTF.

This clonotype occurred many times. The rearrangement joins TRBV29-1 to TRBJ1-3; 11 bases match TRBD1. The V and J ends lost 7 bases and 1 base, in that order; junction bases with no gene match: 6. Germline CDR1 and CDR2: SQVTM and ANQGSEA. The CDR3 spans 15 residues. The CDR3 sequence: CSAWTGGFSGNTIYF. CDR3 nucleotide sequence: TGCAGCGCCTGGACAGGGGGCTTTTCTGGAAACACCATATATTTT.

This clonotype appeared many times. The rearrangement uses TRBV5-1 and TRBJ2-4; D assignment may be TRBD1 or TRBD2 (6 bases each). Germline CDR1 reads SGHRS; CDR2 reads YFSETQ. This CDR3 has 18 amino acids. V lost 4 bases to trimming and J lost 2 bases, with 22 bases between them. CDR3 nucleotides: TGCGCCAGCAGCCCCTCAGGGGACGCCCGGGGGACCAAAAACATTCAGTACTTC. Translating gives CASSPSGDARGTKNIQYF. The full variable domain, rest sourced from reference TRBV5-1 and TRBJ2-4, is KAGVTQTPRYLIKTRGQQVTLSCSPISGHRSVSWYQQTPGQGLQFLFEYFSETQRNKGNFPGRFSGRQFSNSRSEMNVSTLELGDSALYLCASSPSGDARGTKNIQYFGAGTRLSVL.

This clonotype was observed many times. The genes are TRBV12-3 or TRBV12-4 and TRBJ1-5; D unresolved. The CDR3 has 15 residues. The V end was cut by 0 bases, the J end by 7 bases, with 13 bases between. The CDR3 sequence: CASSLASSSWQPQHF. CDR3 nucleotide sequence: TGTGCCAGCAGTTTAGCGAGCAGCTCCTGGCAGCCCCAGCATTTT.

This clonotype was observed at least ten times. The rearrangement uses TRBV29-1 and TRBJ2-1, with TRBD2 identical over 8 bases. Germline V gene data show CDR1 as SQVTM and CDR2 as ANQGSEA. J lost 5 bases, V lost 5 bases, and 8 bases had no gene match. The CDR3 loop spans 14 amino acids. CDR3 coding DNA: TGCAGCGTTATAAGCGGGGGCAGCAACAATGAGCAGTTCTTC. This translates into CSVISGGSNNEQFF.